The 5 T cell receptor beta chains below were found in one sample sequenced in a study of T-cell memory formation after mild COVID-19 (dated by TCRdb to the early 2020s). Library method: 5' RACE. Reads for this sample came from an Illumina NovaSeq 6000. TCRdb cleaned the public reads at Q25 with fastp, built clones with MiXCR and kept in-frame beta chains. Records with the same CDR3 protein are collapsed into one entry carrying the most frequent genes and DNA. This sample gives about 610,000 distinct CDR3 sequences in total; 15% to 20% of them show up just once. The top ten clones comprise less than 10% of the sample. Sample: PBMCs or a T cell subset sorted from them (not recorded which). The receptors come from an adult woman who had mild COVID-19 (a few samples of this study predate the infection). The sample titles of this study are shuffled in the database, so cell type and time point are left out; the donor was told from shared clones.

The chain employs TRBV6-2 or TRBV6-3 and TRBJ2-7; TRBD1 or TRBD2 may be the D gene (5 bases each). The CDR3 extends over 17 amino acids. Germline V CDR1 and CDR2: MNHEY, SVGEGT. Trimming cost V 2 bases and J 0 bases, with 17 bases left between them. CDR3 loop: CASSYPQTGRISYEQYF. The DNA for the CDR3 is TGTGCCAGCAGTTACCCACAAACGGGACGGATCTCCTACGAGCAGTACTTC.

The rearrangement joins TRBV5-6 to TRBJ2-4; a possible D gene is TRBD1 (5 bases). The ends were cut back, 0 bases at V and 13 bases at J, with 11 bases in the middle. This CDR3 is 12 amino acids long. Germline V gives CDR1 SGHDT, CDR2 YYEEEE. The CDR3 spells CASSLEGKKQYF. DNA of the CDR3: TGTGCCAGCAGCTTGGAGGGGAAAAAGCAGTACTTC. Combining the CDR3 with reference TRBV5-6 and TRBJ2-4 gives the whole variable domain DAGVTQSPTHLIKTRGQQVTLRCSPKSGHDTVSWYQQALGQGPQFIFQYYEEEERQRGNFPDRFSGHQFPNYSSELNVNALLLGDSALYLCASSLEGKKQYFGAGTRLSVL.

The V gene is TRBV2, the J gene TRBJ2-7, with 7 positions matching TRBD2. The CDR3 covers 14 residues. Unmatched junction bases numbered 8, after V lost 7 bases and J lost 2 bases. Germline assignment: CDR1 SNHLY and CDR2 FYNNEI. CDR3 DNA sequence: TGTGCCAGCACTGGGGGGGACGCAGCCTACGAGCAGTACTTC. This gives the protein CASTGGDAAYEQYF.

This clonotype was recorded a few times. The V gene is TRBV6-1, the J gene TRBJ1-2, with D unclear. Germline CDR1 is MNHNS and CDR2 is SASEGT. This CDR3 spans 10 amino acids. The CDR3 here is CGSWDYGYTF. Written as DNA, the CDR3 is TGTGGGAGCTGGGACTATGGCTACACCTTC.

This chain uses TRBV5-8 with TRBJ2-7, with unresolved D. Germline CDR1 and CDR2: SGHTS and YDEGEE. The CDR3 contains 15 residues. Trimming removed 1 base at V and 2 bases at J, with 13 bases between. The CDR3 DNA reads TGTGCCAGCAGCTTGCCGAACATGGATCCCTACGAGCAGTACTTC. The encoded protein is CASSLPNMDPYEQYF.